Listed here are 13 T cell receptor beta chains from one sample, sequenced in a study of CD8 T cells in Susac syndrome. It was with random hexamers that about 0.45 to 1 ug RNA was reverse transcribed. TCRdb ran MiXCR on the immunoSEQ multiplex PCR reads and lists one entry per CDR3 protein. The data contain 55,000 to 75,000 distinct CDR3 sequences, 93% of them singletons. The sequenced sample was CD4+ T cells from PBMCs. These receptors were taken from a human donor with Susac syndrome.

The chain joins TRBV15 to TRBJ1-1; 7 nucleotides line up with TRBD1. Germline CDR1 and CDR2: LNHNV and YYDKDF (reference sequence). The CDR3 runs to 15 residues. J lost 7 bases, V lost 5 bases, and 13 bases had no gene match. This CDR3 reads CATSPVSTGRIEAFF. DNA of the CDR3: TGTGCCACCAGCCCAGTATCGACAGGGCGGATTGAAGCTTTCTTT.

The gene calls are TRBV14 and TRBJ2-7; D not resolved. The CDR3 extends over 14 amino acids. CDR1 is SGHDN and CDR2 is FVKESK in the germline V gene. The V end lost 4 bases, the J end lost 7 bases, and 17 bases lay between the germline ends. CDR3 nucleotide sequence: TGTGCCAGCAGCCCCCTCGGCGGTGAGTTGGAGCAGTACTTC. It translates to CASSPLGGELEQYF.

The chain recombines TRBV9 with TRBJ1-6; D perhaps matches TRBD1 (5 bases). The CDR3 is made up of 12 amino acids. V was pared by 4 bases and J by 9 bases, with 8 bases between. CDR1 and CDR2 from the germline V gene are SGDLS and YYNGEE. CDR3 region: CASSRGVSPLHF. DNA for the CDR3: TGTGCCAGCAGCCGGGGGGTTTCACCCCTCCACTTT.

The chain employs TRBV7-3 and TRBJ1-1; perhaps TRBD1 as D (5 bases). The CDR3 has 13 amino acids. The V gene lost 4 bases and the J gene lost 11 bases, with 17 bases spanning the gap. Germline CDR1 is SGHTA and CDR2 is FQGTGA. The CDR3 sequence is CASSSSGEGMAFF. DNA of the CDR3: TGTGCCAGCAGCTCCTCGGGTGAGGGGATGGCTTTCTTT.

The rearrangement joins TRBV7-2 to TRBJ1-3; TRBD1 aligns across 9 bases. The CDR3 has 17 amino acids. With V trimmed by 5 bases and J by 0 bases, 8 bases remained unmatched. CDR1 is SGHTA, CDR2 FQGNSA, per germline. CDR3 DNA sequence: TGTGCCAGCAGCGCTAGGGGACAGGGAACCTCTGGAAACACCATATATTTT. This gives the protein CASSARGQGTSGNTIYF.

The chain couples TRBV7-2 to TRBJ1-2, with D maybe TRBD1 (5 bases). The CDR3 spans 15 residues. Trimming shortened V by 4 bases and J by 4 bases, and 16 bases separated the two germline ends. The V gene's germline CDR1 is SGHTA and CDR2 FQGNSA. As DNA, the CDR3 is TGTGCCAGCAGCTCGGTCGGGGGAGGTGGCTATGGCTACACCTTC. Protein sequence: CASSSVGGGGYGYTF.

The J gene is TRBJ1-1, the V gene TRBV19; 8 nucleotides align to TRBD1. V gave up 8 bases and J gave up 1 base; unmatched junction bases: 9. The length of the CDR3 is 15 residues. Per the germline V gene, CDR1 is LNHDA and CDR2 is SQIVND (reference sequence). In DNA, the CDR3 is TGTGCCAGTTGGGCAGGGGGCTTCAGGAACACTGAAGCTTTCTTT. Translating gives CASWAGGFRNTEAFF.

As DNA, the CDR3 is TGTGCCAGCAGTTACTCGGGCGGACAGGGGACCGGAAACACCATATATTTT. Translated, it gives CASSYSGGQGTGNTIYF. V and J are TRBV6-5 and TRBJ1-3; 9 nucleotides line up with TRBD1. The CDR3 totals 17 residues. Germline V gives CDR1 MNHEY, CDR2 SVGAGI. The V and J ends lost 0 bases and 4 bases, in that order; junction bases with no gene match: 7.

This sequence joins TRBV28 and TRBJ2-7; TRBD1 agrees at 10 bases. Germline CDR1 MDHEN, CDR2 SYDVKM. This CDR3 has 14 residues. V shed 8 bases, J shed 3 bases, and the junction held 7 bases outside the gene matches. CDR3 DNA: TGTGCCAGCCGCCGGACAGGGGGTATCTACGAGCAGTACTTC. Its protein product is CASRRTGGIYEQYF.

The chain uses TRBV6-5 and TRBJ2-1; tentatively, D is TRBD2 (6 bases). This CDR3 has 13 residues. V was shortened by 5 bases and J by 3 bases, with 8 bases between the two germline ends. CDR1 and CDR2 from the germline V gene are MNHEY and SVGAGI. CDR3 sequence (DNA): TGTGCCAGCAGTCCGGACTACTACAATGAGCAGTTCTTC. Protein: CASSPDYYNEQFF.

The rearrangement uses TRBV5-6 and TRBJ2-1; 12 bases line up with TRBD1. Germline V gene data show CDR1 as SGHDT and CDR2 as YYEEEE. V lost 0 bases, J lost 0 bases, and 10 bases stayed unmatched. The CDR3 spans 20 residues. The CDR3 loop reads CASSLAGGTGGPFSYNEQFF. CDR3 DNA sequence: TGTGCCAGCAGCTTGGCAGGGGGGACAGGGGGCCCCTTCTCCTACAATGAGCAGTTCTTC. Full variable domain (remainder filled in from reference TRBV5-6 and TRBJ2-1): DAGVTQSPTHLIKTRGQQVTLRCSPKSGHDTVSWYQQALGQGPQFIFQYYEEEERQRGNFPDRFSGHQFPNYSSELNVNALLLGDSALYLCASSLAGGTGGPFSYNEQFFGPGTRLTVL.

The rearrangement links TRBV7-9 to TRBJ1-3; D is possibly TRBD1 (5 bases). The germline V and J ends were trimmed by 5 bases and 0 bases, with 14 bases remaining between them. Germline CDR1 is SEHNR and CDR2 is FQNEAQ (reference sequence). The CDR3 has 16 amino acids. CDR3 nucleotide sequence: TGTGCCAGCAGCACTGACGGGACGGTCTCTGGAAACACCATATATTTT. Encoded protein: CASSTDGTVSGNTIYF.

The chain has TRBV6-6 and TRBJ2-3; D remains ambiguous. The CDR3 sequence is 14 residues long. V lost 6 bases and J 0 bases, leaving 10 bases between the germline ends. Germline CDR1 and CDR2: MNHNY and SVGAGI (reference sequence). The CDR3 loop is CASRPTSSTDTQYF. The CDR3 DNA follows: TGTGCCAGCAGGCCGACTTCTAGCACAGATACGCAGTATTTT.